The entry below describes one TCR beta chain. The antigen this receptor binds is unknown. No base qualities exist here, and no much larger clone lies one base off it. Trimming accounts for 2 bases at V and 6 bases at J, while the number of junction bases matched to no gene is 4. Looking up the germline V gene (reference sequence) yields CDR1 GTSNPN and CDR2 SVGIG. From cysteine to valine, the CDR3 is 13 amino acids long. Kept here is only the CDR3 DNA, which spans 39 bases and is read in frame from base 1. These data come from a study of blood T cell repertoires in COVID-19 (dated by TCRdb to about 2020). With respect to the entire study: Collaborator samples came from the United States, Italy and Spain and covered acute and convalescent phases of COVID-19. The prospective study material was composed of cDNA or gDNA derived from T cells, B-cell-depleted T cells, or PBMCs. Samples were obtained from the ongoing ImmuneRACE study (first 160 participants) and from approximately 1,200 subjects provided by 6 global collaborators. The repertoires were made available in a free public database intended to serve as a resource for research on the immune response to SARS-CoV-2. Subjects who had been exposed to COVID-19, were actively infected with it, or had recovered from it provided the deeply sampled blood TCRbeta repertoires that made up the dataset. The sample metadata nearly always contained a de-identified subject ID, COVID-19 status, age in years and sex. Where available, HLA class I and class II types were taken from metadata supplied by the sample provider and were not determined by assay-based typing.

The full study reports these points: The amount of clinical and demographic metadata varied by source and participant and was provided uncurated.

The collaborating institutions used their own protocols to collect whole blood in K2EDTA tubes. For TCRbeta analysis, collaborators shipped samples in one of three forms: frozen whole blood, isolated PBMCs, or DNA extracted from either of those sample types. The immunoSEQ Assay, a bias-controlled multiplex PCR, was used to amplify TCRbeta CDR3 regions from genomic DNA. In the original analysis: Nucleated cell counts per sample were estimated from amplification of reference gene primers within the assay. To quantify the absolute abundance of each unique TCRbeta CDR3 rearrangement, sequence reads were collapsed and filtered. For each sample, productive Simpson clonality was calculated by taking the square root of Simpson's diversity index across productive rearrangements. In its TCRdb copy, this immuneACCESS table keeps in-frame sequences only and misses some clones. Where compared with another copy, unresolved V genes explain less than half of these, and the others have no known cause. V and J calls and clone size come straight from that table; D and trimming were deduced from the DNA. The sample table shows roughly 70,000 clones, and more than 60% are seen once. The ten largest clones capture 22% of the sample.

Sequencing was carried out using peripheral blood. In this chain, TRBV30 is recombined with TRBJ2-7; a stretch of 10 junction bases matches TRBD1. This TCR was sampled from a man aged 60 to 75 with acute or convalescent COVID-19. The CDR3 loop reads CAWSKGTGVEQYV. At the DNA level, the sequence is TGTGCCTGGAGTAAAGGGACAGGGGTCGAGCAGTACGTC.